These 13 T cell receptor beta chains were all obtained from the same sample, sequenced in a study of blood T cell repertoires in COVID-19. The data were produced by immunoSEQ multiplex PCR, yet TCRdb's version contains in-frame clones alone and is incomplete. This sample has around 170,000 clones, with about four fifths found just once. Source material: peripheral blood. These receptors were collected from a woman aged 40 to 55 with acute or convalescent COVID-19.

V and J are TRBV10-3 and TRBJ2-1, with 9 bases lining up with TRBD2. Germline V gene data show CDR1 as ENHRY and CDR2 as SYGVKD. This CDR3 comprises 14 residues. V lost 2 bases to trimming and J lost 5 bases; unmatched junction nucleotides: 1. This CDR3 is CAISELAGNNEQFF. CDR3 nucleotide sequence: TGTGCCATCAGTGAGCTAGCGGGAAACAATGAGCAGTTCTTC.

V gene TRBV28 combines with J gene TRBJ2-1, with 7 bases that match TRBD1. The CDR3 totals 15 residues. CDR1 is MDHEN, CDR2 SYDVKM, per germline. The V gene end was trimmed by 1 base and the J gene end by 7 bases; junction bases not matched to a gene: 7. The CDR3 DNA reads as TGTGCCAGCAGTTTATACAGGGGAGCAAAAAATGAGCAGTTCTTC. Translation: CASSLYRGAKNEQFF.

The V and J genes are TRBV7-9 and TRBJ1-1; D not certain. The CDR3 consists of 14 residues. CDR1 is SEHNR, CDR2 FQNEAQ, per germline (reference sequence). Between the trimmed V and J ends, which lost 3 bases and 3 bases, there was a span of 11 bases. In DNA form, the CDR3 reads TGTGCCAGCAGCTTCAGCGGAGGGTACACTGAAGCTTTCTTT. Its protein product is CASSFSGGYTEAFF.

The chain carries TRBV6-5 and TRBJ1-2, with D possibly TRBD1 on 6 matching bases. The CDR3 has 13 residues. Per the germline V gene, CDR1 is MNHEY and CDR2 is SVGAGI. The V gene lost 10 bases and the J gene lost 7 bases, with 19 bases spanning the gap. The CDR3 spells CATRDNSKGGYTF. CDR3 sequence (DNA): TGTGCCACCCGGGACAACAGCAAAGGTGGCTACACCTTC.

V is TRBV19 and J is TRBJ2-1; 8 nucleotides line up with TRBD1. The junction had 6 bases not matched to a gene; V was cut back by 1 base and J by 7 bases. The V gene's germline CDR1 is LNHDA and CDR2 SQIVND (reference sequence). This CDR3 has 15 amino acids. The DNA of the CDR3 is TGTGCCAGTAGTATAGGAGACAGGGGCGTGAATGAGCAGTTCTTC. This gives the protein CASSIGDRGVNEQFF.

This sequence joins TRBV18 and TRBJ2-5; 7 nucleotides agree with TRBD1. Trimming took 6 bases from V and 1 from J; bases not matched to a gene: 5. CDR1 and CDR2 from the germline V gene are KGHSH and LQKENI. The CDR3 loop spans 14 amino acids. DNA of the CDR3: TGTGCCAGCTCCCTCTGGGACAGCCAAGAGACCCAGTACTTC. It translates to CASSLWDSQETQYF. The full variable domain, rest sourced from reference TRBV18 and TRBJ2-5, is NAGVMQNPRHLVRRRGQEARLRCSPMKGHSHVYWYRQLPEEGLKFMVYLQKENIIDESGMPKERFSAEFPKEGPSILRIQQVVRGDSAAYFCASSLWDSQETQYFGPGTRLLVL.

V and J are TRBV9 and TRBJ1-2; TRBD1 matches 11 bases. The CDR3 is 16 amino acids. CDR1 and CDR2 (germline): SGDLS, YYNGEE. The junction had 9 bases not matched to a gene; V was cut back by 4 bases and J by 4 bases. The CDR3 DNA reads TGTGCCAGCAGCCCTTCTTCCGGGACAGGGGGCTATGGCTACACCTTC. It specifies CASSPSSGTGGYGYTF.

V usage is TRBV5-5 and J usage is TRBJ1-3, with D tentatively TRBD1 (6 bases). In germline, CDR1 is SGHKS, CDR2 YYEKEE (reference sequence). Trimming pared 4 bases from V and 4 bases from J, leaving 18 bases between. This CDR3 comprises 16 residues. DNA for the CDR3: TGTGCCAGCAGCCCTCTTAGGGGGGGAGGAGGAAACACCATATATTTT. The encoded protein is CASSPLRGGGGNTIYF.

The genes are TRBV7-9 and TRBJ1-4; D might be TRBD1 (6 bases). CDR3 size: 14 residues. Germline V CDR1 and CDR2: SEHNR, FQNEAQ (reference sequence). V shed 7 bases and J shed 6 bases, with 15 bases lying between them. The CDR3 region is CASKRQAVDEKLFF. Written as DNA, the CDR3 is TGTGCCAGCAAGAGACAGGCGGTGGATGAAAAACTGTTTTTT.

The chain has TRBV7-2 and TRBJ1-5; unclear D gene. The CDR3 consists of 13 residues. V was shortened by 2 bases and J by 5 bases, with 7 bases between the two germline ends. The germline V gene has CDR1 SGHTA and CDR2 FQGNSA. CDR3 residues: CASSLRVDQPQHF. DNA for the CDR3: TGTGCCAGCAGCTTACGTGTTGATCAGCCCCAGCATTTT.

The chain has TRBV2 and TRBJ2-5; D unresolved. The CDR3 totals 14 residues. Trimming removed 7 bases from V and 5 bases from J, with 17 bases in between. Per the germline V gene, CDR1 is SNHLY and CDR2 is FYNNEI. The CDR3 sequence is CASNKRQLRETQYF. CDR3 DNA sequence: TGTGCCAGCAACAAGCGCCAACTGAGGGAGACCCAGTACTTC. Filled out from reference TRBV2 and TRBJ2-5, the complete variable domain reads EPEVTQTPSHQVTQMGQEVILRCVPISNHLYFYWYRQILGQKVEFLVSFYNNEISEKSEIFDDQFSVERPDGSNFTLKIRSTKLEDSAMYFCASNKRQLRETQYFGPGTRLLVL.

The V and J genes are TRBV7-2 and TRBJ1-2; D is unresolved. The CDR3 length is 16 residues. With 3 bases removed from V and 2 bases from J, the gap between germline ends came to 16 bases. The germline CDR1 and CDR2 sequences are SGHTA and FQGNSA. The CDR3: CASSLSGNRGNYGYTF. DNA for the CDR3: TGTGCCAGCAGCTTGTCGGGGAATCGGGGAAACTATGGCTACACCTTC.

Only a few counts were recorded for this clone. This CDR3 reads CSASAGTGKGGTQYF. For the CDR3, the DNA is TGCAGTGCTAGTGCCGGGACAGGGAAAGGTGGGACCCAGTACTTC. The chain couples TRBV20-1 to TRBJ2-5; 9 nucleotides match TRBD1. With V trimmed by 3 bases and J by 7 bases, 12 bases remained unmatched. Germline V CDR1 and CDR2: DFQATT, SNEGSKA (reference sequence). CDR3 size: 15 residues.